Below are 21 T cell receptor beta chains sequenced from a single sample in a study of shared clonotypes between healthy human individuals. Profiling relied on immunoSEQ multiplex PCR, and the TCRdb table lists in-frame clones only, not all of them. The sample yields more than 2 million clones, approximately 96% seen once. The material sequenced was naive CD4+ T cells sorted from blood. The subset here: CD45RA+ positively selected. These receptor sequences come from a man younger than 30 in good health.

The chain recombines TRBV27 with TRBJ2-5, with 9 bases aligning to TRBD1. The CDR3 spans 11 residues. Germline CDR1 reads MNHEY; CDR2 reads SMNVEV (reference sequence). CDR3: CATGTGWTQYF. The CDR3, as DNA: TGTGCGACCGGGACAGGGTGGACCCAGTACTTC.

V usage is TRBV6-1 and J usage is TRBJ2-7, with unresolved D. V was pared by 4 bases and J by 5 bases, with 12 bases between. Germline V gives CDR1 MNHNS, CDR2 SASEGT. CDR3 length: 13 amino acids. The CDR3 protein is CASSGVWANEQYF. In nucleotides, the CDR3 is TGTGCCAGCAGTGGGGTGTGGGCGAACGAGCAGTACTTC.

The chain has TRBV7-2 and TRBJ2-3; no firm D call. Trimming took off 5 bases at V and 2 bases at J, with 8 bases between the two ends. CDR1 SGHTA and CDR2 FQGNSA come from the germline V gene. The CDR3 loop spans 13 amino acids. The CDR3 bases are TGTGCCAGCAGCCCCCCCGCCACAGATACGCAGTATTTT. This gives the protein CASSPPATDTQYF.

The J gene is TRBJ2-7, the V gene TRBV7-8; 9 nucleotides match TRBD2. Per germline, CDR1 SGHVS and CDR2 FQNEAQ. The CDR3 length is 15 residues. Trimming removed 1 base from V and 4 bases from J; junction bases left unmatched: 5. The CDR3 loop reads CASSLVVSGSYEQYF. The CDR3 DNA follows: TGTGCCAGCAGCTTAGTAGTTAGCGGGAGTTACGAGCAGTACTTC.

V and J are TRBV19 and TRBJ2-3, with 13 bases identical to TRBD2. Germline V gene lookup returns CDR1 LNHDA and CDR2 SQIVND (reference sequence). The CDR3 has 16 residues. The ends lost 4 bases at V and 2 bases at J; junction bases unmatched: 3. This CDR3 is CASSRTSGGVTDTQYF. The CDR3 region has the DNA TGTGCCAGTAGTAGGACTAGCGGGGGAGTCACAGATACGCAGTATTTT.

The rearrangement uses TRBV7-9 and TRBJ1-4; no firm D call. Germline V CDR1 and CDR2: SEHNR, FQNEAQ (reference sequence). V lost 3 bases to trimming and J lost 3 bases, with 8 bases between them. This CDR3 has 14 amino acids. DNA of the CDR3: TGTGCCAGCAGCTTGACTGACGCTAATGAAAAACTGTTTTTT. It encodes CASSLTDANEKLFF.

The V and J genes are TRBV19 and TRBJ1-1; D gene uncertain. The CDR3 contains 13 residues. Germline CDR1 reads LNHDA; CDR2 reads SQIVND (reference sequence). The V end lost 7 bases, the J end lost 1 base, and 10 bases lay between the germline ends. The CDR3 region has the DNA TGTGCCAGTACCTGGAACGGGAACACTGAAGCTTTCTTT. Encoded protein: CASTWNGNTEAFF.

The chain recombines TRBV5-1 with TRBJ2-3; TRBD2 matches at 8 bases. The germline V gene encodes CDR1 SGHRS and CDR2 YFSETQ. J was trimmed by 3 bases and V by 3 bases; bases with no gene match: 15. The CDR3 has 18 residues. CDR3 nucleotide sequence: TGCGCCAGCAGCTCCGGGACGCATCGCGGGGGGATAACAGATACGCAGTATTTT. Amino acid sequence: CASSSGTHRGGITDTQYF. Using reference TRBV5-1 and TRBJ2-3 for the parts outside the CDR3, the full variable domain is KAGVTQTPRYLIKTRGQQVTLSCSPISGHRSVSWYQQTPGQGLQFLFEYFSETQRNKGNFPGRFSGRQFSNSRSEMNVSTLELGDSALYLCASSSGTHRGGITDTQYFGPGTRLTVL.

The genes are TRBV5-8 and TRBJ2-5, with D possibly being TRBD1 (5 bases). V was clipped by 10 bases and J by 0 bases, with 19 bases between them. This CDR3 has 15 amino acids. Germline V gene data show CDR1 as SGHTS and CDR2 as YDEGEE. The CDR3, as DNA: TGTGCCCCCATGATGCAGGGTCGATACCAAGAGACCCAGTACTTC. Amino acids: CAPMMQGRYQETQYF.

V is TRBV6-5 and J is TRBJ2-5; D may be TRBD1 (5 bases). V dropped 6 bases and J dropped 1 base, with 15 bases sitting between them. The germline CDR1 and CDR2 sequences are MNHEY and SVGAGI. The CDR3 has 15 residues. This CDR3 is CASSFSDSFQETQYF. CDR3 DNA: TGTGCCAGCAGCTTTTCCGACAGCTTCCAAGAGACCCAGTACTTC.

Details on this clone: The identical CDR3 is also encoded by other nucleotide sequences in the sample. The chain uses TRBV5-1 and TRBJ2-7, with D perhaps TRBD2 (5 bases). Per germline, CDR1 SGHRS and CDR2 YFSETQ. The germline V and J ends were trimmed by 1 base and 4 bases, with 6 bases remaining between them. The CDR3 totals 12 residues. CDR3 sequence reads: CASSLPGYEQYF. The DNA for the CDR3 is TGCGCCAGCAGCTTGCCGGGGTACGAGCAGTACTTC.

The CDR3: CASSLARQTSSYEQYF. The DNA for the CDR3 is TGTGCCAGCAGTTTAGCTCGACAGACGAGCTCCTACGAGCAGTACTTC. The chain uses TRBV27 and TRBJ2-7; possible D gene TRBD1, 5 bases. Germline loops: CDR1 MNHEY, CDR2 SMNVEV (reference sequence). Trimming cost V 2 bases and J 0 bases, with 14 bases left between them. This CDR3 region has 16 residues.

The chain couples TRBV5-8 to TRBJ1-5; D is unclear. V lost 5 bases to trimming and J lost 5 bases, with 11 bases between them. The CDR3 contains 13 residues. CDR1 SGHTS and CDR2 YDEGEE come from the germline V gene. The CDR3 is CASREEDYQPQHF. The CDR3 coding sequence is TGTGCCAGCAGGGAAGAAGATTATCAGCCCCAGCATTTT.

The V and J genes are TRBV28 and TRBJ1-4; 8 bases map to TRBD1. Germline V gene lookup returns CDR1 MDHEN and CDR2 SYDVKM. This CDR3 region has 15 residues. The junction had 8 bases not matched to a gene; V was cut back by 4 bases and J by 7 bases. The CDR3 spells CASSYRQGRGEKLFF. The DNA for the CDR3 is TGTGCCAGCAGTTACCGACAGGGGAGGGGTGAAAAACTGTTTTTT.

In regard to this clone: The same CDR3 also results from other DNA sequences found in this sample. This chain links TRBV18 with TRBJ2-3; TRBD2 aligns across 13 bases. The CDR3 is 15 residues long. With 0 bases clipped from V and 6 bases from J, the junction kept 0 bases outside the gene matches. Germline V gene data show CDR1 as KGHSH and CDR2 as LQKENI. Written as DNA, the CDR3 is TGTGCCAGCTCACCACCGGGACTAGCGGGGGATACGCAGTATTTT. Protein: CASSPPGLAGDTQYF.

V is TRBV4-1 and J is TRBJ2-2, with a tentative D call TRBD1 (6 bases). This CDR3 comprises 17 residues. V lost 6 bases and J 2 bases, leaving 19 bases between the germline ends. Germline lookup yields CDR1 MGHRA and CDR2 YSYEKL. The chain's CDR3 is CASSREGQLLNTGELFF. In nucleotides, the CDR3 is TGCGCCAGCAGTCGAGAGGGACAACTTTTAAACACCGGGGAGCTGTTTTTT.

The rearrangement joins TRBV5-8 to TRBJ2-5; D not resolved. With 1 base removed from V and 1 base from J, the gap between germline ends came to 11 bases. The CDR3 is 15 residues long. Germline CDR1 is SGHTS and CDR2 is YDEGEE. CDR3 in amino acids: CASSLISPPQETQYF. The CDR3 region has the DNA TGTGCCAGCAGCTTGATCTCCCCGCCCCAAGAGACCCAGTACTTC.

This CDR3 is CAISDGQGANYGYTF. CDR3 DNA sequence: TGTGCCATCAGTGACGGACAGGGCGCTAACTATGGCTACACCTTC. This sequence joins TRBV10-3 and TRBJ1-2; 8 positions agree with TRBD1. The J segment lost 0 bases and the V segment lost 3 bases, leaving 3 bases of the junction unmatched. The CDR3 covers 15 residues. Germline values: CDR1 ENHRY, CDR2 SYGVKD.

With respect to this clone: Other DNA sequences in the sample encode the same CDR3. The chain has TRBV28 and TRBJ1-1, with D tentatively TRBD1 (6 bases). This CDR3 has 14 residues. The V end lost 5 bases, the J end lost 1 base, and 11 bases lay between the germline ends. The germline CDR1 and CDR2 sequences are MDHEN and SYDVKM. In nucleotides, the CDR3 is TGTGCCAGCAGTCCTCGGACAGCGAACACTGAAGCTTTCTTT. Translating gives CASSPRTANTEAFF.

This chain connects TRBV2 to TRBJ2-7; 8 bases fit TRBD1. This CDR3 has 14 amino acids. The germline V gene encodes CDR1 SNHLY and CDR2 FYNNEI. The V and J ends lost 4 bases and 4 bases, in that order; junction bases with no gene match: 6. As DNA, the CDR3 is TGTGCCAGCAGTGTGGCAGGGGGCGGGTACGAGCAGTACTTC. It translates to CASSVAGGGYEQYF.

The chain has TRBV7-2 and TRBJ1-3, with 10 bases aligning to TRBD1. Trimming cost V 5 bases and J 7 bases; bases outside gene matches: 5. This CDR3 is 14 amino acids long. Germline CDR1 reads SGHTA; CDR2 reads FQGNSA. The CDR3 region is CASSRGQGGNTIYF. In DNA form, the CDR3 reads TGTGCCAGCAGCAGAGGACAGGGGGGTAACACCATATATTTT. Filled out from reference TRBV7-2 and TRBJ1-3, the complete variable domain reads GAGVSQSPSNKVTEKGKDVELRCDPISGHTALYWYRQSLGQGLEFLIYFQGNSAPDKSGLPSDRFSAERTGGSVSTLTIQRTQQEDSAVYLCASSRGQGGNTIYFGEGSWLTVV.